What follows is one T cell receptor beta chain and its context. Its specificity is unknown. This sample is part of a study of T cell repertoires in cytomegalovirus infection. Study details: It can be stated that public TCR beta signatures indicated CMV infection as well as a matching HLA type. Study-wide results and caveats: CMV carriers with the relevant HLA were identified by cumulative public TCR beta family frequency. HLA-C-restricted CMV clonotypes gave the most frequent clonotype in two of eight donors.

In TCRdb, the reads were re-called with MiXCR into one record per CDR3 protein. Altogether roughly 760,000 distinct CDR3 sequences are present, roughly 36% being singletons, with the ten largest covering 2.5% to 3%. The sequence was collected from a human donor in good health (CMV status not recorded). Some clones in this sample may be carry-over from other donors' samples. The sequenced sample was PBMCs.

CDR3 coding DNA: TGTGCCACCAGCAGAGATCTGGGGGTCGGCTCAGATACGCAGTATTTT. Translating it yields CATSRDLGVGSDTQYF. The chain uses TRBV15 and TRBJ2-3, with D perhaps assigned TRBD1 or TRBD2 (5 bases each). The V and J ends lost 0 bases and 4 bases respectively, with 14 bases between them. Germline-derived CDR1 and CDR2 are LNHNV and YYDKDF (reference sequence). This CDR3 is built from 16 residues. Full variable domain (remainder filled in from reference TRBV15 and TRBJ2-3): DAMVIQNPRYQVTQFGKPVTLSCSQTLNHNVMYWYQQKSSQAPKLLFHYYDKDFNNEADTPDNFQSRRPNTSFCFLDIRSPGLGDTAMYLCATSRDLGVGSDTQYFGPGTRLTVL.